Here is one T cell receptor beta chain with its context. The antigen is undetermined. RNA from PBMCs was the source of the TCR library. The V gene end was trimmed by 6 bases and the J gene end by 3 bases; junction bases not matched to a gene: 7. The CDR3 runs to 15 residues. Germline assignment: CDR1 LNHDA and CDR2 SQIVND (reference sequence). The data are from a study of regulatory T cells in long-lasting Graves disease. Study results and limitations: What was studied was peripheral blood only, and not thyroid tissue. It was in persistent disease that TRBV28, TRBJ1-2 and TRBJ2-5 were favored.

TCRdb reprocessed the reads via MiXCR and lists one record per CDR3 protein. The sample records 900 or so distinct CDR3 sequences, around 67% being singletons. This clonotype was sampled from a woman in her thirties or forties with Graves disease. This rearrangement joins TRBV19 to TRBJ2-1; 8 positions match TRBD1. The material was peripheral blood mononuclear cells (PBMCs), obtained with antithyroid drug treatment, in newly diagnosed or persistent Graves disease (not recorded which). The CDR3 is CASRAHRGSYNEQFF. In nucleotides, the CDR3 is TGTGCCAGTAGAGCCCACAGGGGGAGCTACAATGAGCAGTTCTTC.